This T cell receptor (beta chain) comes out of a study of sequential checkpoint blockade in melanoma. Background on the study: Arm A got nivolumab then ipilimumab; arm B the reverse, 1:1. Maintenance nivolumab came after either treatment sequence.

The treatment here: randomized to nivolumab then ipilimumab (arm A) or the reverse (arm B). Patients had received no earlier DNA-damaging chemotherapy. Live CD3+CD8+ CD19− CD56− cells were sorted from PBMCs. Trimming cost V 4 bases and J 7 bases; bases outside gene matches: 12. The CDR3 consists of 15 residues. Germline CDR1 and CDR2: SQVTM and ANQGSEA. The method was immunoSEQ multiplex PCR; TCRdb's version includes in-frame clones alone and lacks a portion of them. Altogether roughly 28,000 clones are present, approximately 75% being singletons, with the ten largest covering 10% to 15%. The specimen comprised CD8+ T cells sorted from blood (inferred from file names), sampled from a patient given nivolumab and ipilimumab in sequence. The TCR was taken from a human donor with melanoma. The chain employs TRBV29-1 and TRBJ2-1; the match to TRBD2 covers 8 bases. The CDR3 coding sequence is TGCAGCGTTGTTAGTAGCGGGGTAATTGGGAATGAGCAGTTCTTC. Its protein product is CSVVSSGVIGNEQFF.